This T cell receptor (beta chain) originates from a study of blood T cell repertoires in COVID-19. Authors' analysis steps: Estimates of nucleated cell counts were drawn from the amplification of reference gene primers. Measured with immunoSEQ multiplex PCR; TCRdb has only the in-frame clones, and not every one. Clone size and V and J calls were adopted from that table, with D and trimming inferred from the DNA. The sample holds 350,000 to 450,000 clones, about 87% seen once. V shed 5 bases, J shed 0 bases, and the junction held 10 bases outside the gene matches. CDR3 length equals 16 residues. Germline loops: CDR1 SGHNT, CDR2 YENEEA.

The material sequenced was peripheral blood. V is TRBV11-3 and J is TRBJ2-7, with 7 bases fitting TRBD1. The source of this sequence is a human donor in a cohort sampled during active COVID-19. The CDR3 here is CASSPSSGTDSYEQYF. CDR3 nucleotide sequence: TGTGCCAGCAGCCCAAGTTCCGGGACAGACTCCTACGAGCAGTACTTC.